Listed here are 2 T cell receptor beta chains from one sample, sequenced in a study of T-cell reconstitution after alpha-beta-depleted transplantation in children. The TCRbeta library incorporated unique molecular identifiers. TCRdb analysed the PCR reads with MiXCR anew, one entry per CDR3 protein. The table lists a few hundred thousand distinct CDR3 sequences, about 16% of them singletons, with over 25% in the top ten. This specimen consisted of PBMCs, mostly from graft donor cells, obtained 360 days after TCRalphabeta/CD19-depleted stem cell transplant. The receptors stem from a boy under two years old who had a stem cell transplant for Wiskott-Aldrich syndrome, so the T cells may come from the graft donor.

A few counts support this clonotype. Here the CDR3 DNA reads TGTGCCAGTAGTACTCGACTAGCGGGAGCCCTCTCGTATTTT. This encodes CASSTRLAGALSYF. The rearrangement joins TRBV19 to TRBJ2-3, with 12 bases identical to TRBD2. The germline CDR1 and CDR2 sequences are LNHDA and SQIVND (reference sequence). V shed 4 bases, J shed 14 bases, and the junction held 10 bases outside the gene matches. The CDR3 extends over 14 amino acids. The full variable domain, rest sourced from reference TRBV19 and TRBJ2-3, is DGGITQSPKYLFRKEGQNVTLSCEQNLNHDAMYWYRQDPGQGLRLIYYSQIVNDFQKGDIAEGYSVSREKKESFPLTVTSAQKNPTAFYLCASSTRLAGALSYFGPGTRLTVL.

This clonotype showed up just a few times. The V gene is TRBV7-9, the J gene TRBJ2-3; D not resolved. Germline V gives CDR1 SEHNR, CDR2 FQNEAQ (reference sequence). This CDR3 is 12 amino acids long. V lost 7 bases and J lost 0, with 5 bases in between. The CDR3 DNA is TGTGCCAGCACCGTGAGCACAGATACGCAGTATTTT. Translated, it gives CASTVSTDTQYF.